This TCR beta chain was found in a study of blood T cell repertoires in COVID-19. In the study overall: T cells, B-cell-depleted T cells, or PBMCs provided the cDNA or gDNA that served as material.

TCRdb's table, derived via immunoSEQ multiplex PCR, lists solely in-frame clones and lacks some. The sample shows some 170,000 clones, around 87% of them seen only once. The germline V gene encodes CDR1 SGHNT and CDR2 YYREEE (reference sequence). V gave up 1 base and J gave up 1 base, with 8 bases separating them. The CDR3 has 14 residues. Specimen: peripheral blood. The clonotype was recovered from a woman in her 70s with COVID-19, enrolled during active disease. V usage is TRBV5-4 and J usage is TRBJ1-1; D perhaps matches TRBD1 (5 bases). The CDR3 sequence is CASSLYDRNTEAFF. In DNA, the CDR3 is TGTGCCAGCAGCTTGTACGACAGGAACACTGAAGCTTTCTTT.